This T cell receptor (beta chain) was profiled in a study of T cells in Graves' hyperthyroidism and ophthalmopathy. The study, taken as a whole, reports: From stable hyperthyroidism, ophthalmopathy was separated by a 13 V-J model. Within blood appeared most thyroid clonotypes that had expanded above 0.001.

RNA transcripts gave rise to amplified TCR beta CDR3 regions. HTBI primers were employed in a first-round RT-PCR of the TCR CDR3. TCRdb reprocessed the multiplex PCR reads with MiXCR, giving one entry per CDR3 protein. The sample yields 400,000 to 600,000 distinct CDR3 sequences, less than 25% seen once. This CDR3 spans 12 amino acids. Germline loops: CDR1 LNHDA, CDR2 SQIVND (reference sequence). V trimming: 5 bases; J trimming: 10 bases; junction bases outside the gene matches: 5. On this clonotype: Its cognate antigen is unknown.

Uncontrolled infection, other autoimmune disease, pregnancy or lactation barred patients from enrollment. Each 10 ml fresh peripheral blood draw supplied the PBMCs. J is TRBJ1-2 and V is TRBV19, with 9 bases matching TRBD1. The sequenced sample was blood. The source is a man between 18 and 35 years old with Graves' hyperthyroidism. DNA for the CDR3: TGTGCCAGTAGTTCGGACAGGGGTGACTACACCTTC. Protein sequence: CASSSDRGDYTF.